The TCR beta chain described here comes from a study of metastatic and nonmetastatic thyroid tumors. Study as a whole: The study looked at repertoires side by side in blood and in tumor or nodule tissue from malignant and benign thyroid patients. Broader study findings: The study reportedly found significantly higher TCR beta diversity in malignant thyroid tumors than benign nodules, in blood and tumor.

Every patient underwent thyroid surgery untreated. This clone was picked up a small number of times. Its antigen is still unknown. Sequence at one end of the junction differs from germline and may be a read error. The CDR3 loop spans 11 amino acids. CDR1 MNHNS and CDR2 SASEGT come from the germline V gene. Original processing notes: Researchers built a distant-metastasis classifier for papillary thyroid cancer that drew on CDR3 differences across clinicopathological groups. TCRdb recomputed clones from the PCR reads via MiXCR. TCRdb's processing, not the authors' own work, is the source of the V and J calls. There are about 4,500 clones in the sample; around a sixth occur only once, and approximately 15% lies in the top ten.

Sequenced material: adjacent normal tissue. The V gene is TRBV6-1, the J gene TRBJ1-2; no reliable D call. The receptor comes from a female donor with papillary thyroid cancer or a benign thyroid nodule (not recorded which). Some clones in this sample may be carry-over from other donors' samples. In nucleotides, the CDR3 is TGTGACAGTGACTCCTCCTATGGATACACATTC. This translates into CDSDSSYGYTF.